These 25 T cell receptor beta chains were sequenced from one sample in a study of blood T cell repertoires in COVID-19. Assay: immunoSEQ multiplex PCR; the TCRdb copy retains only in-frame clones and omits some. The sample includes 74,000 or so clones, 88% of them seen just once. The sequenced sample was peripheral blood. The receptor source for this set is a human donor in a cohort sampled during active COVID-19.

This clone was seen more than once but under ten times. CDR3 amino acids: CASSPGPGVSSYNEQFF. Here the CDR3 DNA reads TGTGCCAGCTCACCAGGGCCCGGGGTGAGCTCCTACAATGAGCAGTTCTTC. V gene TRBV18 combines with J gene TRBJ2-1, with a possible D match to TRBD2 (5 bases). Per germline, CDR1 KGHSH and CDR2 LQKENI. V dropped 2 bases and J dropped 0 bases, with 14 bases sitting between them. The CDR3 spans 17 residues.

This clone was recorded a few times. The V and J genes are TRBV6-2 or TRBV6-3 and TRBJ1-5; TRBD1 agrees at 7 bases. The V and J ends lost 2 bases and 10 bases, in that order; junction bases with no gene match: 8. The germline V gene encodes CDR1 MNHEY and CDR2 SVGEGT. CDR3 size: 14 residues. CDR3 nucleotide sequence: TGTGCCAGCAGTTACCTTGACAGGGTCCGACCCCAGCATTTT. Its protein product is CASSYLDRVRPQHF.

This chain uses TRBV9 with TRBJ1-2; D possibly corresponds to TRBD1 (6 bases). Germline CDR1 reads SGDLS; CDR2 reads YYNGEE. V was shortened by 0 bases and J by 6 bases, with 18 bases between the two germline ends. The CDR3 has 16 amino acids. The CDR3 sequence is CASSVGPIYTGNGYTF. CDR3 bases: TGTGCCAGCAGCGTAGGTCCTATTTATACAGGGAATGGCTACACCTTC.

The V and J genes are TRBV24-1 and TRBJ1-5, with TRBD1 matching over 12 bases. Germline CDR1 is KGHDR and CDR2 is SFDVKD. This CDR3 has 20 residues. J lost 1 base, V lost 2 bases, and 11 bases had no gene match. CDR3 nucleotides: TGTGCCACCAGTGATTCCCGGGACAGGGGGCTAAGGAGGAGCAATCAGCCCCAGCATTTT. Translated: CATSDSRDRGLRRSNQPQHF.

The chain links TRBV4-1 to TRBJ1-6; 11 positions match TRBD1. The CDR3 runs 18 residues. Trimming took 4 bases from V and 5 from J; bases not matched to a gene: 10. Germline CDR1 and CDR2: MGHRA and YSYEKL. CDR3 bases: TGCGCCAGCAGCCGTCCCGGGACAGGGGGTAGTGATAATTCACCCCTCCACTTT. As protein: CASSRPGTGGSDNSPLHF.

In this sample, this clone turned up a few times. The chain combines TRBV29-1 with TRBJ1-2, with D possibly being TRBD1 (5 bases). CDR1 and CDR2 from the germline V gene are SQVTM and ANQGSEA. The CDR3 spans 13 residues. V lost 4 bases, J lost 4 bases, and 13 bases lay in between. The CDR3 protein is CSVAKGAGYGYTF. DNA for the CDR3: TGCAGCGTTGCAAAAGGGGCCGGCTATGGCTACACCTTC.

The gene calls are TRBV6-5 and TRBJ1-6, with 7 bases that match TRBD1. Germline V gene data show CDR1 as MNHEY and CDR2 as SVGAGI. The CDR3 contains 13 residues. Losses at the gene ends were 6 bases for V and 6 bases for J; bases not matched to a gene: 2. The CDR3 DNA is TGTGCCAGCAGGAGGGACAGTAATTCACCCCTCCACTTT. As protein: CASRRDSNSPLHF.

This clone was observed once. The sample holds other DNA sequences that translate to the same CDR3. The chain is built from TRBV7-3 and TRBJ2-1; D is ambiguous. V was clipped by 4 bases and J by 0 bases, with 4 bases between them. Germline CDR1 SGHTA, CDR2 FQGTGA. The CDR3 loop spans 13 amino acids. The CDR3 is CASSSSSYNEQFF. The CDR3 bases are TGTGCCAGCAGCTCGAGCTCCTACAATGAGCAGTTCTTC.

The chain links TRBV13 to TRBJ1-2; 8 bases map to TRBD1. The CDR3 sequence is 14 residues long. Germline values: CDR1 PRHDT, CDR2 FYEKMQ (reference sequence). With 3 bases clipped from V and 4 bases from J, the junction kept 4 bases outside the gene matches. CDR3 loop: CASSLTGVIYGYTF. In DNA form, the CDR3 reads TGTGCCAGCAGCTTGACAGGGGTTATCTATGGCTACACCTTC.

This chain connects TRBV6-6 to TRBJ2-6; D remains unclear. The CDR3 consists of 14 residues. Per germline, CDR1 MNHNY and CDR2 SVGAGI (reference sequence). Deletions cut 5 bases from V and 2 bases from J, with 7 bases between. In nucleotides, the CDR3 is TGTGCCAGCAGTCCCCAGGCTGGGGCCAACGTCCTGACTTTC. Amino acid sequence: CASSPQAGANVLTF.

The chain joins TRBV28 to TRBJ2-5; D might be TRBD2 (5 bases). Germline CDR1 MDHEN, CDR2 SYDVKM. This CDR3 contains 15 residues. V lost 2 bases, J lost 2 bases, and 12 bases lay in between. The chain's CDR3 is CASSLPSGNQETQYF. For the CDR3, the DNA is TGTGCCAGCAGTTTACCGAGCGGTAATCAAGAGACCCAGTACTTC.

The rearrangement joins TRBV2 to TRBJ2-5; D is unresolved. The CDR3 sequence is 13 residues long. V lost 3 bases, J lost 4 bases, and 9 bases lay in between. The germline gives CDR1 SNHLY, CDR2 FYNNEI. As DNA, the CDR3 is TGTGCCAGCAGTGAGGAGCGCAGAGAGACCCAGTACTTC. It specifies CASSEERRETQYF.

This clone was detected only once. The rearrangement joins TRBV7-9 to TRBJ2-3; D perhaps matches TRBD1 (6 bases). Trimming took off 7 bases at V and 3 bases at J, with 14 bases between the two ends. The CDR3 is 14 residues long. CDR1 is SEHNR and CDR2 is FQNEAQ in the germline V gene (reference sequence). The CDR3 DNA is TGTGCCAGCATCCTGGGTCAGGGGACAGATACGCAGTATTTT. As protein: CASILGQGTDTQYF. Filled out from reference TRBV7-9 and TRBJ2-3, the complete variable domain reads DTGVSQNPRHKITKRGQNVTFRCDPISEHNRLYWYRQTLGQGPEFLTYFQNEAQLEKSRLLSDRFSAERPKGSFSTLEIQRTEQGDSAMYLCASILGQGTDTQYFGPGTRLTVL.

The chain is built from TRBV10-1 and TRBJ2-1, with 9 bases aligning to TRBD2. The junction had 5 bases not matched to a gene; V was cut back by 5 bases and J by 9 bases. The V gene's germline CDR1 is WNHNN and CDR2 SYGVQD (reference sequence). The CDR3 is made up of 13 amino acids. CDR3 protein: CASSPFSGSEQFF. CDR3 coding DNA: TGCGCCAGCAGTCCCTTTAGCGGGAGTGAGCAGTTCTTC.

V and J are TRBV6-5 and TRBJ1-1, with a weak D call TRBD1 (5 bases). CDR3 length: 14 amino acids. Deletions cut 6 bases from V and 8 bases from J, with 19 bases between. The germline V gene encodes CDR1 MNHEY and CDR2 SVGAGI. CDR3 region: CASRTTAGKEEAFF. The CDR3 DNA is TGTGCCAGCAGAACGACAGCGGGCAAGGAAGAAGCTTTCTTT.

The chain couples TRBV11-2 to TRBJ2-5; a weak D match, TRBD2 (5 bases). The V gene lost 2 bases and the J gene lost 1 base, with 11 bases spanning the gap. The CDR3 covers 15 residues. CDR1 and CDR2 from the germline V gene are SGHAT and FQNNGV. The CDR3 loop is CASSLRRRSQETQYF. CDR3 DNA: TGTGCCAGCAGCTTAAGGAGGAGGAGCCAAGAGACCCAGTACTTC.

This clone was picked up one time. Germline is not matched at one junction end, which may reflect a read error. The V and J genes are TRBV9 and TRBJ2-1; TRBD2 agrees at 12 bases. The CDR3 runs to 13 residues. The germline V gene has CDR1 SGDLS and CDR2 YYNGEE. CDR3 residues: CASRRGLAGFLIF. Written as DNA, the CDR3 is TGTGCCAGCAGGAGGGGACTAGCGGGCTTCTTGATCTTC.

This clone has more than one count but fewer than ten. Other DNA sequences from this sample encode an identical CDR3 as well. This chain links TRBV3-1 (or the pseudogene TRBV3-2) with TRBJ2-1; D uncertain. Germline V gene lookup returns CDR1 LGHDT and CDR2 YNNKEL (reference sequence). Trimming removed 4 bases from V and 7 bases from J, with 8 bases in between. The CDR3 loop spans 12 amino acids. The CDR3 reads CASSRLVNEQFF. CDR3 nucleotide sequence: TGTGCCAGCAGCCGCCTAGTAAATGAGCAGTTCTTC.

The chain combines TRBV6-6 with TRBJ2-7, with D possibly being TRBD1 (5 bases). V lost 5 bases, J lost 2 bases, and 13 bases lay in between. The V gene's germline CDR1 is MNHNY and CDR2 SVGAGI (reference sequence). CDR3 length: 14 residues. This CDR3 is CASSLDSNTYEQYF. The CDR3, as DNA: TGTGCCAGCAGTCTAGACAGCAATACCTACGAGCAGTACTTC.

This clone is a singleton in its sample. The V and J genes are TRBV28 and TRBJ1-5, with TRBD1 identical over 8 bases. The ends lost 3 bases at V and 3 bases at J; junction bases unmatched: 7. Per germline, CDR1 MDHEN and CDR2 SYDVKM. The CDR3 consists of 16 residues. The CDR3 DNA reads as TGTGCCAGCAGTTTTGGGACAGGAACTAACAATCAGCCCCAGCATTTT. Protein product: CASSFGTGTNNQPQHF.

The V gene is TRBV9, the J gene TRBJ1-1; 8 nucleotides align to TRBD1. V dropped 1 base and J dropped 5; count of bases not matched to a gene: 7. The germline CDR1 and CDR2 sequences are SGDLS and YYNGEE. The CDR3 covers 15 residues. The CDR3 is CASSVWAGGGTEAFF. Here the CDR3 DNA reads TGTGCCAGCAGCGTATGGGCAGGGGGCGGTACTGAAGCTTTCTTT. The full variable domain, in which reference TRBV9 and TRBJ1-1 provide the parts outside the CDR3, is DSGVTQTPKHLITATGQRVTLRCSPRSGDLSVYWYQQSLDQGLQFLIQYYNGEERAKGNILERFSAQQFPDLHSELNLSSLELGDSALYFCASSVWAGGGTEAFFGQGTRLTVV.

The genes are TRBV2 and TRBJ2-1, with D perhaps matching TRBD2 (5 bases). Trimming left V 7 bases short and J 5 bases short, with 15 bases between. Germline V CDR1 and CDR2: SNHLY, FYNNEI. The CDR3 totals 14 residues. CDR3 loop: CASKDDISDNEQFF. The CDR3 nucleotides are TGTGCCAGCAAGGACGATATTAGCGACAATGAGCAGTTCTTC.

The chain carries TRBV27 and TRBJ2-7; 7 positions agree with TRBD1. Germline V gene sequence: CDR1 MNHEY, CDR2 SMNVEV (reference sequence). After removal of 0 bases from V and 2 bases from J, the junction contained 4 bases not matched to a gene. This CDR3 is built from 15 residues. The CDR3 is CASSLSGTVPYEQYF. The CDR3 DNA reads TGTGCCAGCAGTTTATCCGGGACAGTCCCCTACGAGCAGTACTTC.

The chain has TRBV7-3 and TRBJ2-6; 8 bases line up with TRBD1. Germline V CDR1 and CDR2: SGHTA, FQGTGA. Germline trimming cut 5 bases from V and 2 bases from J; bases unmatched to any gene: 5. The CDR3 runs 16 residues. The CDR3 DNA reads TGTGCCAGCAGCCTTCAGGGGGCAGCTGGGGCCAACGTCCTGACTTTC. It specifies CASSLQGAAGANVLTF.

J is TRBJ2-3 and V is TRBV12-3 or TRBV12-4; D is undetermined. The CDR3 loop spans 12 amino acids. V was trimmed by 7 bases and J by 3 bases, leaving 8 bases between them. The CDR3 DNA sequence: TGTGCCAGCAAAAGGAGAACAGATACGCAGTATTTT. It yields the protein CASKRRTDTQYF.